This paragraph covers one T cell receptor (beta chain) sequence. Its specific antigen is unknown. These data belong to a study of T cells expressing NK-cell markers (dated by TCRdb to the early 2020s). About the full investigation: Eight donors provided sorted CD3+CD56+NKG2C+, CD3+CD56+NKG2C- and CD3+CD56-NKG2C+ T-cell subsets, whose TCR beta-chain repertoires were profiled. Seven of the eight sequenced donors were HCMV-seropositive and one was HCMV-seronegative. All eight donors whose samples were sequenced were randomly selected healthy volunteers, three of them men and five women. Libraries were sequenced as 2 x 150 bp reads on Illumina HiSeq 2000/2500, MiSeq or NextSeq. Study-wide findings and limitations: Whether the expanded NKG2C-expressing T cell clones were specific for HCMV antigens remained unclear. Those dominant clonotypes were again the most abundant among CD3+CD56-NKG2C+ cells in four donors, at about 25-65%. In roughly 6 donors, the dominant CD3+CD56+NKG2C+ clonotypes were among the top 10 CD8+ clonotypes and accounted for roughly 1.0-7.5% of CD8+ T cells.

Data came from an Illumina HiSeq 2000. TCR beta cDNA libraries were made by 5'RACE template switching that added a universal primer site and unique molecular identifiers. cDNA synthesis was primed from the TCR beta constant segment, followed by two successive PCR amplification steps. The paper's data handling went like this. MIGEC was used to demultiplex reads and group the reads by UMI, and MiTCR was used to assemble and quantify clonotypes. To remove erroneous sequences, TCR cDNA sequences were retained only when supported by two or more reads. The tcR package was used for downstream repertoire analysis, and clonotypes were matched across fractions by CDR3 nucleotide sequence plus V segment. Antigen specificity was annotated against VDJdb with VDJmatch, allowing one amino acid substitution in CDR3. The reads went through TCRdb reprocessing, and each CDR3 protein sequence gets one entry with no DNA. These V and J calls originate from TCRdb's pipeline instead of the authors' own analysis. The sample table holds 350,000 to 500,000 distinct CDR3 sequences. Clones ranked in the top ten supply 7.3% of the sample.

The CDR3 covers 14 residues, taking in both the cysteine and the phenylalanine. No DNA is recorded. CDR1 and CDR2 were assigned from the germline V gene as MDHEN and SYDVKM. HCMV-specific IgG was detected in serum with a commercial ELISA kit to determine HCMV serostatus. Ficoll density gradient centrifugation was used to isolate peripheral blood mononuclear cells from blood. The specimen was blood T cells: a sorted CD56 or NKG2C T cell subset, CD4+ or CD8+ T cells, or bulk PBMC T cells (not recorded which). This clonotype was sampled from a woman between 18 and 69 years old in good health. The V and J genes are TRBV28 and TRBJ2-7; no DNA is available, so the TRBD1 call from TCRdb remains unchecked. The encoded CDR3 is CASIRSGGSYEQYF.